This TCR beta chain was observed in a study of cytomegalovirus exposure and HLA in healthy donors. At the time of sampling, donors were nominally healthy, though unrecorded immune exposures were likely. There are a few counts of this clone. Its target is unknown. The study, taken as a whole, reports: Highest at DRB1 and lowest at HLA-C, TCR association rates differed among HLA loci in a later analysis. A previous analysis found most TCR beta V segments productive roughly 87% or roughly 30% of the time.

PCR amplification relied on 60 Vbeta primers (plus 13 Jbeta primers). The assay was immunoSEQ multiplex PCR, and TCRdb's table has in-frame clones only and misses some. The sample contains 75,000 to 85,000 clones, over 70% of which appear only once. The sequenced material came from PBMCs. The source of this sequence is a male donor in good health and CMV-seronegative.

This CDR3 reads CASSRRQGFSYEQYF. The CDR3 DNA is TGTGCCAGCTCGAGAAGACAGGGGTTTTCCTACGAGCAGTACTTC. V is TRBV18 and J is TRBJ2-7; 8 bases agree with TRBD1. Per germline, CDR1 KGHSH and CDR2 LQKENI. The V segment lost 6 bases and the J segment 1 base; nucleotides outside the gene matches: 8. The length of the CDR3 is 15 residues.